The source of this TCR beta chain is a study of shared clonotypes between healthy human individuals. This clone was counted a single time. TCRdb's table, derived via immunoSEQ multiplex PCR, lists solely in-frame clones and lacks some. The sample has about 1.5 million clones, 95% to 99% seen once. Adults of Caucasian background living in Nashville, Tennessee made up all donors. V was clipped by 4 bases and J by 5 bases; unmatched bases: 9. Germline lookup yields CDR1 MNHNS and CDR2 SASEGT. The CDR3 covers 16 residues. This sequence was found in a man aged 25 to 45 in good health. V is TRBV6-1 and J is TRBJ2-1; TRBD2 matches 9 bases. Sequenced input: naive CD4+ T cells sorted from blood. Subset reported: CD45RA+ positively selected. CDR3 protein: CASSALAGGGNNEQFF. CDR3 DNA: TGTGCCAGCAGTGCCCTGGCGGGAGGGGGGAACAATGAGCAGTTCTTC.